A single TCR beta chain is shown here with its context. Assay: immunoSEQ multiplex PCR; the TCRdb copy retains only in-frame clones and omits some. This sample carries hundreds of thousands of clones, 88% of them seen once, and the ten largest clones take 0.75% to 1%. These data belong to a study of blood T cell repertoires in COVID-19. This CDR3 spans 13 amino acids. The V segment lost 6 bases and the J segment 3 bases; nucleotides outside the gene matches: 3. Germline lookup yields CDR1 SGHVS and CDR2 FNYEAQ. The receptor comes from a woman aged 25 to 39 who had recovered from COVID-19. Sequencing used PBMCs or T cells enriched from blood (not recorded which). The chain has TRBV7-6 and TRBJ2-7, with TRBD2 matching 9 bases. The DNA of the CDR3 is TGTGCCAGCAGTGTTAGCGGGAGCTACGAGCAGTACTTC. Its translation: CASSVSGSYEQYF.